What follows are 18 T cell receptor beta chains derived from one specimen sequenced in a study of T cell responses to AZD1222 COVID-19 vaccine (dated by TCRdb to the early 2020s). The time point label for this specimen denotes: baseline before first vaccination. To prepare the library, the immunoSEQ multiplex PCR assay was applied. TCRdb retrieved this table from immuneACCESS and kept in-frame rearrangements only. Not all clones are present; in checked studies, unresolved V genes account for under half, and no reason is known for the remainder. This sample is represented by roughly 76,000 clones; nearly 90% of them were singletons. The ten largest clonotypes hold under 13% of the sample. The sequencing here drew on peripheral blood, taken on day 0 of AZD1222 vaccination. Receptors originate from an adult in good health.

The chain links TRBV6-6 to TRBJ2-7; D perhaps matches TRBD1 (6 bases). The CDR3 consists of 15 residues. Germline V gene data show CDR1 as MNHNY and CDR2 as SVGAGI (reference sequence). The V gene lost 2 bases and the J gene lost 0 bases, with 11 bases spanning the gap. The CDR3: CASSYPQGNSYEQYF. DNA of the CDR3: TGTGCCAGCAGTTACCCGCAGGGGAACTCCTACGAGCAGTACTTC.

The chain recombines TRBV6-5 with TRBJ2-3; 10 bases line up with TRBD2. Germline values: CDR1 MNHEY, CDR2 SVGAGI. V lost 6 bases, J lost 4 bases, and 7 bases stayed unmatched. This CDR3 region has 15 residues. CDR3 region: CASRSSGGEPDTQYF. The CDR3 DNA follows: TGTGCCAGCAGATCTAGCGGGGGCGAGCCAGATACGCAGTATTTT.

This sequence joins TRBV10-2 and TRBJ2-4; possibly TRBD2 for D (6 bases). CDR3 length: 17 residues. The germline V gene has CDR1 WSHSY and CDR2 SAAADI. Deletions cut 7 bases from V and 3 bases from J, with 22 bases between. CDR3 bases: TGCGCCAGCATCCGGGAGAAGTTTGGGTCCAACAAAAACATTCAGTACTTC. Its translation: CASIREKFGSNKNIQYF.

The chain links TRBV5-1 to TRBJ2-1; 11 bases fit TRBD1. Germline V gene lookup returns CDR1 SGHRS and CDR2 YFSETQ. The CDR3 sequence is 16 residues long. V lost 1 base to trimming and J lost 6 bases; unmatched junction nucleotides: 6. CDR3 bases: TGCGCCAGCAGCTTGCTCGGACAGGGGGCAACCAATGAGCAGTTCTTC. The encoded protein is CASSLLGQGATNEQFF.

Only one count was recorded for this clone. CDR3 nucleotide sequence: TGTGCCATCAGTGAGGGACAGGGTAAGCAGTACGTC. This encodes CAISEGQGKQYV. V and J are TRBV10-3 and TRBJ2-7; 8 bases align to TRBD1. The germline gives CDR1 ENHRY, CDR2 SYGVKD. The CDR3 contains 12 residues. After removal of 2 bases from V and 8 bases from J, the junction contained 2 bases not matched to a gene.

J is TRBJ1-6 and V is TRBV14, with unresolved D. This CDR3 has 15 residues. The V end was cut by 3 bases, the J end by 4 bases, with 10 bases between. Germline V gene sequence: CDR1 SGHDN, CDR2 FVKESK. CDR3 sequence (DNA): TGTGCCAGCAGCCAGCCGGGAGCTTATAATTCACCCCTCCACTTT. It encodes CASSQPGAYNSPLHF.

V is TRBV6-5 and J is TRBJ1-1; 7 bases are shared with TRBD1. V was clipped by 6 bases and J by 1 base; unmatched bases: 5. The length of the CDR3 is 14 residues. Germline CDR1 reads MNHEY; CDR2 reads SVGAGI. Here the CDR3 reads CASSDREANTEAFF. DNA of the CDR3: TGTGCCAGCAGCGACAGGGAGGCGAACACTGAAGCTTTCTTT.

The CDR3 region has the DNA TGCGCCAGCAGCTTGGAGGGGACAGGGCCATCAGATACGCAGTATTTT. Protein: CASSLEGTGPSDTQYF. This chain links TRBV5-1 with TRBJ2-3; 9 positions match TRBD1. The CDR3 runs to 16 residues. The V and J ends lost 0 bases and 4 bases, in that order; junction bases with no gene match: 6. Looked up from germline, CDR1 is SGHRS and CDR2 is YFSETQ.

This clone was recorded once. The chain is built from TRBV7-6 and TRBJ2-1; 9 positions agree with TRBD2. The CDR3 extends over 15 amino acids. Germline V gives CDR1 SGHVS, CDR2 FNYEAQ. J was trimmed by 6 bases and V by 0 bases; bases with no gene match: 3. The CDR3 DNA reads as TGTGCCAGCAGCTTAGCTAGCGGGAGTCTCAATGAGCAGTTCTTC. Its translation: CASSLASGSLNEQFF.

The chain uses TRBV21-1 and TRBJ2-6; TRBD1, the D gene given by the table, was not confirmed from the DNA. TRBV21-1 is an annotated pseudogene. The CDR3 totals 22 residues. CDR3 loop: CASSPRDRGPAGSHSGANVLTF. The CDR3 DNA follows: TGTGCCAGCAGCCCCCGGGACAGGGGGCCAGCGGGGTCCCACTCTGGGGCCAACGTCCTGACTTTC.

This clone has only a few counts. In nucleotides, the CDR3 is TGTGCCAGTAGACAGATGGGACAATACAATGAGCAGTTCTTC. This gives the protein CASRQMGQYNEQFF. The chain recombines TRBV19 with TRBJ2-1, with a tentative D call TRBD1 (6 bases). This CDR3 spans 14 amino acids. Trimming left V 6 bases short and J 4 bases short, with 13 bases between. Looked up from germline, CDR1 is LNHDA and CDR2 is SQIVND (reference sequence).

The chain recombines TRBV6-5 with TRBJ2-7; 9 nucleotides agree with TRBD2. The CDR3 totals 15 residues. The germline V gene has CDR1 MNHEY and CDR2 SVGAGI. Trimming removed 2 bases from V and 1 base from J; junction bases left unmatched: 3. The CDR3 is CASSYSLAGSYEQYF. The CDR3 DNA sequence: TGTGCCAGCAGTTACAGTCTAGCGGGATCCTACGAGCAGTACTTC.

The chain links TRBV30 to TRBJ1-2, with D unresolved. Germline loops: CDR1 GTSNPN, CDR2 SVGIG (reference sequence). Trimming removed 0 bases from V and 5 bases from J, with 13 bases in between. The CDR3 length is 14 residues. CDR3 in DNA: TGTGCCTGGAGTGTACGTAGAGGGCGTTATGGCTACACCTTC. It encodes CAWSVRRGRYGYTF.

The chain employs TRBV15 and TRBJ2-3; 9 bases are shared with TRBD1. Germline V gene sequence: CDR1 LNHNV, CDR2 YYDKDF (reference sequence). V was clipped by 3 bases and J by 2 bases; unmatched bases: 6. CDR3 length equals 16 residues. CDR3 nucleotides: TGTGCCACCAGCAGCCCGGGACAGGGAAACACAGATACGCAGTATTTT. Amino acids: CATSSPGQGNTDTQYF.

V usage is TRBV6-5 and J usage is TRBJ1-1; D remains ambiguous. The CDR3 totals 13 residues. Trimming left V 4 bases short and J 0 bases short, with 6 bases between. The V gene's germline CDR1 is MNHEY and CDR2 SVGAGI. This chain's CDR3 is CASSFRLNTEAFF. CDR3 bases: TGTGCCAGCAGTTTCAGGTTGAACACTGAAGCTTTCTTT.

Here the CDR3 DNA reads TGTGCCAGCAGCATTTCTAGCGGACCCTCCTACGAGCAGTACTTC. This gives the protein CASSISSGPSYEQYF. The chain employs TRBV5-5 and TRBJ2-7; 7 bases map to TRBD2. The CDR3 runs to 15 residues. J lost 0 bases, V lost 4 bases, and 7 bases had no gene match. Germline V gene sequence: CDR1 SGHKS, CDR2 YYEKEE (reference sequence).

This clone was seen more than once but under ten times. This specimen includes other DNA sequences encoding the same CDR3. The chain combines TRBV6-5 with TRBJ2-3; D may be TRBD1 or TRBD2 (5 bases each). The CDR3 is made up of 14 amino acids. V lost 2 bases to trimming and J lost 2 bases, with 8 bases between them. Per germline, CDR1 MNHEY and CDR2 SVGAGI. The CDR3, as DNA: TGTGCCAGCAGTTACGGGGGTTCCACAGATACGCAGTATTTT. It yields the protein CASSYGGSTDTQYF.

V is TRBV27 and J is TRBJ2-7; D gene ambiguous. V lost 7 bases to trimming and J lost 1 base, with 14 bases between them. This CDR3 comprises 14 residues. Looked up from germline, CDR1 is MNHEY and CDR2 is SMNVEV (reference sequence). CDR3 bases: TGTGCCAGCAAACCGAAAATACGGTCCTACGAGCAGTACGTC. Its protein is CASKPKIRSYEQYV.